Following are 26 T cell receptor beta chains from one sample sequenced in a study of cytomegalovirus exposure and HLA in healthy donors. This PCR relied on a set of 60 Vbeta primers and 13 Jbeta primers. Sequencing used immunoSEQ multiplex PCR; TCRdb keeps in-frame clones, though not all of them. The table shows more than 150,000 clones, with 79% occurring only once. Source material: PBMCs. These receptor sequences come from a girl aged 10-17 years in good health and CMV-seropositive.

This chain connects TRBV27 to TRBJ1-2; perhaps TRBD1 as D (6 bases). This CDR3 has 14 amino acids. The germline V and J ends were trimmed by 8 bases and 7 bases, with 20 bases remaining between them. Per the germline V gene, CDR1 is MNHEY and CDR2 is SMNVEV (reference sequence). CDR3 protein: CASRRLQGPGGYTF. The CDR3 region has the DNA TGTGCCAGCCGGCGTTTACAGGGTCCGGGTGGCTACACCTTC.

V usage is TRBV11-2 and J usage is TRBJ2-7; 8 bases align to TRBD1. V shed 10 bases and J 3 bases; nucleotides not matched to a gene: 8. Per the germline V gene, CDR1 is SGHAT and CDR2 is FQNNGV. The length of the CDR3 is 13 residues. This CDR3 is CATGQGINYEQYF. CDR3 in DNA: TGTGCCACCGGACAGGGAATTAACTACGAGCAGTACTTC.

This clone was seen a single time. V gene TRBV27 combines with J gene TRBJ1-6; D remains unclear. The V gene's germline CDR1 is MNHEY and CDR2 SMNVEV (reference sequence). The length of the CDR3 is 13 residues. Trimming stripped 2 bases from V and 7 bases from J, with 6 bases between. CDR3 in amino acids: CASSLGRNSPLHF. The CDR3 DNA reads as TGTGCCAGCAGTTTAGGCAGAAATTCACCCCTCCACTTT.

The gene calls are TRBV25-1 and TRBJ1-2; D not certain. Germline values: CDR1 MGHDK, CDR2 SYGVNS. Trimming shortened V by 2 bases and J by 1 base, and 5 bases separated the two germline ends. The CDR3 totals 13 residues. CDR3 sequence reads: CASSELINYGYTF. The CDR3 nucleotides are TGTGCCAGCAGTGAACTAATTAACTATGGCTACACCTTC.

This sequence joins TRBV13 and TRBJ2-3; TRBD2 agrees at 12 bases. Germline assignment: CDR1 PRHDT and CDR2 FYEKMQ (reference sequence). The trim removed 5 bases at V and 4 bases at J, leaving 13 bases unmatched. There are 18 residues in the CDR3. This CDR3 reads CASSETNRGLAGPDTQYF. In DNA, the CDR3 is TGTGCCAGCAGCGAGACAAACCGGGGACTAGCGGGCCCAGATACGCAGTATTTT.

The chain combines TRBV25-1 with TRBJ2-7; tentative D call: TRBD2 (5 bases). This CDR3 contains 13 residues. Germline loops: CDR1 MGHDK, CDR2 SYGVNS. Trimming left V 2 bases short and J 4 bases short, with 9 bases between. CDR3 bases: TGTGCCAGCAGTGAAGGAGGAACGTACGAGCAGTACTTC. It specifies CASSEGGTYEQYF.

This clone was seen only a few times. The DNA of the CDR3 is TGTGCCAGCAGCTTAACCTGGGGCTATAACACCGGGGAGCTGTTTTTT. This gives the protein CASSLTWGYNTGELFF. This chain links TRBV11-2 with TRBJ2-2; TRBD1 might be the D (5 bases). Germline loops: CDR1 SGHAT, CDR2 FQNNGV. The CDR3 spans 16 residues. Between the trimmed V and J ends, which lost 2 bases and 2 bases, there was a span of 12 bases.

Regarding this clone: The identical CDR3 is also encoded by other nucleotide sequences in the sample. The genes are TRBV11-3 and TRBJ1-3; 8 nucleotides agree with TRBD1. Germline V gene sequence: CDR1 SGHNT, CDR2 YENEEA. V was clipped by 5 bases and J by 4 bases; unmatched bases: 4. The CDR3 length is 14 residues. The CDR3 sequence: CASSLDRAGNTIYF. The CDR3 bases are TGTGCCAGCAGCCTGGACAGGGCAGGAAACACCATATATTTT.

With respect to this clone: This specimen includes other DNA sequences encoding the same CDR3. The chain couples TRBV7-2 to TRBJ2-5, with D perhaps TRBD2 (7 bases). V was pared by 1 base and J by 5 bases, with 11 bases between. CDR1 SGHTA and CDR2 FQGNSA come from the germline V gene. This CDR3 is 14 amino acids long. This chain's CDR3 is CASSLGGGGETQYF. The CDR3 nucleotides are TGTGCCAGCAGCTTAGGGGGGGGCGGGGAGACCCAGTACTTC.

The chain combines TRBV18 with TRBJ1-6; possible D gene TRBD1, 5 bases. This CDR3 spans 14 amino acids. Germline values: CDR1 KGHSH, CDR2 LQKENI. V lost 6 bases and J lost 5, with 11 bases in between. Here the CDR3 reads CASSPDRNNSPLHF. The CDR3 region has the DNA TGTGCCAGCTCCCCAGACAGAAATAATTCACCCCTCCACTTT. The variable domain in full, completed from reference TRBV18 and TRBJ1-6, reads NAGVMQNPRHLVRRRGQEARLRCSPMKGHSHVYWYRQLPEEGLKFMVYLQKENIIDESGMPKERFSAEFPKEGPSILRIQQVVRGDSAAYFCASSPDRNNSPLHFGNGTRLTVT.

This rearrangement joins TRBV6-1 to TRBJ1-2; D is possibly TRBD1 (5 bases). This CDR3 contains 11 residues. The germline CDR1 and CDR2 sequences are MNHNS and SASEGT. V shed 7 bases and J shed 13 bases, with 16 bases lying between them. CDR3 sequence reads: CASTAGPTTTF. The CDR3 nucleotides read TGTGCCAGCACCGCGGGACCGACGACCACCTTC.

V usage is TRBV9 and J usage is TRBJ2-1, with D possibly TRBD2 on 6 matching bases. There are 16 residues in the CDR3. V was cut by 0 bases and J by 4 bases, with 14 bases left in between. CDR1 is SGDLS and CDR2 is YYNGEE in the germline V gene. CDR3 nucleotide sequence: TGTGCCAGCAGCGTAGTAGGATCCGGGGGTTACAATGAGCAGTTCTTC. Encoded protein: CASSVVGSGGYNEQFF. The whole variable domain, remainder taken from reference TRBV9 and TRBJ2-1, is DSGVTQTPKHLITATGQRVTLRCSPRSGDLSVYWYQQSLDQGLQFLIQYYNGEERAKGNILERFSAQQFPDLHSELNLSSLELGDSALYFCASSVVGSGGYNEQFFGPGTRLTVL.

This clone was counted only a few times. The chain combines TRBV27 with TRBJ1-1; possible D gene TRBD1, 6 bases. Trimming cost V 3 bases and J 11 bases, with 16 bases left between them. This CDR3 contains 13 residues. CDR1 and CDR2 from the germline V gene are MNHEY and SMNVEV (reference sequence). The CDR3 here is CASSFAQGIGAFF. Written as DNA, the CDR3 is TGTGCCAGCAGTTTTGCGCAGGGGATTGGCGCTTTCTTT.

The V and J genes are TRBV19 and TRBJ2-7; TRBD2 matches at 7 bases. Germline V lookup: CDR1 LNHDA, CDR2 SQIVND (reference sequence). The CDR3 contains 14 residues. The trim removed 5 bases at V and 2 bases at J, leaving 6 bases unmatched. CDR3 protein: CASSAGDGAYEQYF. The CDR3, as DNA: TGTGCCAGTAGTGCGGGGGACGGAGCCTACGAGCAGTACTTC.

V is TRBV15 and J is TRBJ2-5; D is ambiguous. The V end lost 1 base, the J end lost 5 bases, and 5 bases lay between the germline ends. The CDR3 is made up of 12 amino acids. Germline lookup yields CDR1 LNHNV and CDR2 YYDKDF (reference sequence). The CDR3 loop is CATSRVEETQYF. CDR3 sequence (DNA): TGTGCCACCAGCAGAGTTGAGGAGACCCAGTACTTC.

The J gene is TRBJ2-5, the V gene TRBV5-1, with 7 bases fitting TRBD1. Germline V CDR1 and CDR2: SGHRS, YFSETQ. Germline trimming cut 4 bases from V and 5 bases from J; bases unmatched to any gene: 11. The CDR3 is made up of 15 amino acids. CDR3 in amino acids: CASSHRQGFGETQYF. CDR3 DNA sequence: TGCGCCAGCAGCCATCGACAGGGCTTTGGGGAGACCCAGTACTTC.

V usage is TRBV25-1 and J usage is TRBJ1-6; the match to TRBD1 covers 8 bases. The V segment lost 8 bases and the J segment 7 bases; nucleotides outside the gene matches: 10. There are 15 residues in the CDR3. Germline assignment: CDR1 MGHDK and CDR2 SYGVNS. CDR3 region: CASGALDRANSPLHF. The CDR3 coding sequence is TGTGCCAGCGGAGCCCTGGACAGGGCGAATTCACCCCTCCACTTT.

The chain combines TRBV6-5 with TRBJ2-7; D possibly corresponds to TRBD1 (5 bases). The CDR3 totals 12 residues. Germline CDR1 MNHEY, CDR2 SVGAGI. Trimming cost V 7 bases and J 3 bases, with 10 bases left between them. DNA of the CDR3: TGTGCCAGCATGGGGCCCGACTACGAGCAGTACTTC. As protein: CASMGPDYEQYF.

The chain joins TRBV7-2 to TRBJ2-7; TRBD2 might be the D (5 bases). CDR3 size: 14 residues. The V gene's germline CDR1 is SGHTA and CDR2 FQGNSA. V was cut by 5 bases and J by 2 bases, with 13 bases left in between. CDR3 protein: CASSLGDSPYEQYF. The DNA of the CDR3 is TGTGCCAGCAGCCTGGGAGACTCCCCCTACGAGCAGTACTTC.

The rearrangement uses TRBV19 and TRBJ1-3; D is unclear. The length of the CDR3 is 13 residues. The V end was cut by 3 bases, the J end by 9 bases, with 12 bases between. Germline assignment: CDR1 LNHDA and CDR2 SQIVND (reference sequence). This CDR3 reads CASSILGEGTIYF. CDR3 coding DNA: TGTGCCAGTAGTATCTTGGGAGAGGGCACCATATATTTT.

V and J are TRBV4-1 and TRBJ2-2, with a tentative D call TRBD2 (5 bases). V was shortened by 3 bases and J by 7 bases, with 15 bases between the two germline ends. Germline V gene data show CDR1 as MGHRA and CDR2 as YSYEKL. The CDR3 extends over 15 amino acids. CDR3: CASSHIGLRDGELFF. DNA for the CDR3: TGCGCCAGCAGCCATATCGGACTCCGGGACGGGGAGCTGTTTTTT.

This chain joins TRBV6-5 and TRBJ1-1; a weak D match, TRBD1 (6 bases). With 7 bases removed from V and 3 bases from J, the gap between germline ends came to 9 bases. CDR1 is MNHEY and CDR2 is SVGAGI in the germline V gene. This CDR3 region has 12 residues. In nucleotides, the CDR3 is TGTGCCAGCAACAGGGCGGACACTGAAGCTTTCTTT. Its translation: CASNRADTEAFF.

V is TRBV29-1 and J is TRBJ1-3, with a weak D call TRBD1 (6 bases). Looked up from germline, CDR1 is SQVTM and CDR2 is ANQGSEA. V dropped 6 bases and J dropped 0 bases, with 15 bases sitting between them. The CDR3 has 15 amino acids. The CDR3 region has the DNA TGCAGCGTCACCCTACAGGGAAGCTCTGGAAACACCATATATTTT. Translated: CSVTLQGSSGNTIYF.

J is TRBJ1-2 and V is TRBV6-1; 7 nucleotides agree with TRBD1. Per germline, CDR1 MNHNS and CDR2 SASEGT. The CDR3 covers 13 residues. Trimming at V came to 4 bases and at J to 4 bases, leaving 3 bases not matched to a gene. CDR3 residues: CASSVRQGYGYTF. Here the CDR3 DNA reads TGTGCCAGCAGTGTCCGACAGGGCTATGGCTACACCTTC.

The CDR3 DNA follows: TGCGCCAGCAGTGAGACCATCCCAGGCCAGTATTTT. Its translation is CASSETIPGQYF. The chain links TRBV10-2 to TRBJ2-3; D uncertain. This CDR3 spans 12 amino acids. Germline V lookup: CDR1 WSHSY, CDR2 SAAADI. V was trimmed by 2 bases and J by 12 bases, leaving 12 bases between them.

This chain's CDR3 is CASSQNLAGADNEQFF. CDR3 bases: TGCGCCAGCAGCCAGAATCTAGCGGGGGCTGACAATGAGCAGTTCTTC. This chain links TRBV4-3 with TRBJ2-1; TRBD2 aligns across 10 bases. The J segment lost 5 bases and the V segment lost 3 bases, leaving 7 bases of the junction unmatched. CDR1 is LGHNA and CDR2 is YSLEER in the germline V gene. The CDR3 consists of 16 residues.